The T cell receptor (beta chain) described here comes from a study of T cell clonotyping in hematopoietic cell transplantation. As for the study in general: Recipients' pretransplant samples followed cytoreduction.

V dropped 5 bases and J dropped 0; count of bases not matched to a gene: 4. CDR3 length: 15 amino acids. The V gene's germline CDR1 is MNHEY and CDR2 SVGAGI. Data came from immunoSEQ multiplex PCR; TCRdb stores just in-frame clones and leaves some out. The sample yields over 45,000 clones, 70% to 90% seen once. In the case of this clone: Its specificity is unknown.

Study-level points and caveats: Recipient TCR diversity dropped after transplant; expanded clonotypes rose from day 30 to 180.

Indicated time point: recipient sample about 28 days before transplant, after cytoreduction. This chain uses TRBV6-5 with TRBJ1-2, with 9 nucleotides matching TRBD1. The material was peripheral blood mononuclear cells, obtained before stem cell transplant. This receptor was taken from a man aged 60 to 69 with biphenotypic leukemia. Some clones in this sample may be carry-over from other donors' samples. The CDR3 coding sequence is TGTGCCAGCAGTAGACAGGGGGAAGCTAACTATGGCTACACCTTC. It is translated as CASSRQGEANYGYTF.